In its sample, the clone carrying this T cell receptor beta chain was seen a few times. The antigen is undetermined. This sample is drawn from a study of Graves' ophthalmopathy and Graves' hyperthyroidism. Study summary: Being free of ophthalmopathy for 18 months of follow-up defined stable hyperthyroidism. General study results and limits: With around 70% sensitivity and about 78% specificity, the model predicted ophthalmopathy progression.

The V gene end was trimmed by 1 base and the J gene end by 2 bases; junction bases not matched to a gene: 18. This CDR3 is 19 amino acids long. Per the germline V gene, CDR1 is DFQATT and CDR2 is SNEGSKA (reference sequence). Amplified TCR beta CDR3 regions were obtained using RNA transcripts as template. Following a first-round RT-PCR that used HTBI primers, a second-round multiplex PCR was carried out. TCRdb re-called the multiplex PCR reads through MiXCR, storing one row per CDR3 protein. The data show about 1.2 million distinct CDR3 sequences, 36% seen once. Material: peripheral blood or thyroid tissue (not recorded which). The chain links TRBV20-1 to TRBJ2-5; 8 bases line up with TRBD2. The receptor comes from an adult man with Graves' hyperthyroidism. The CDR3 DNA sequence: TGCAGTGCTAGAGCGGGAGGGACCCAGGCGCGTTGGTTACAAGAGACCCAGTACTTC. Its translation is CSARAGGTQARWLQETQYF.